The T cell receptor (beta chain) described here comes from a study of post-analysis software for immune sequencing data. A few counts support this clonotype. Its matching antigen is unknown. The CDR3 has 14 amino acids. Germline V gene sequence: CDR1 SGHRS, CDR2 YFSETQ. V was cut by 2 bases and J by 0 bases, with 9 bases left in between. Overall study findings and caveats: Controls had lower frequencies than patients of roughly five TRBV segments, which included TRBV5-6, TRBV5-1 and TRBV20-1. Diversity measured as normalized Chao1 was significantly lower in multiple sclerosis patients than in controls.

The library was made from cDNA and included unique molecular identifiers. TCRdb re-called the PCR reads through MiXCR, storing one row per CDR3 protein. The sample comprises 600,000 to 700,000 distinct CDR3 sequences, approximately 60% of which are singletons, and 11% rests with the top ten. The sequenced material came from blood. The sequence came from a girl aged 2-9 years with multiple sclerosis. The chain carries TRBV5-1 and TRBJ2-7; D remains unclear. CDR3 residues: CASSFTDSSYEQYF. CDR3 DNA sequence: TGCGCCAGCAGCTTTACGGATAGCTCCTACGAGCAGTACTTC.